The entry that follows covers one T cell receptor beta chain sequence. Its antigen is undetermined. These data belong to a study of CXCR3-negative and CXCR3-positive naive CD8 T cells. CDR3 length: 14 amino acids. Germline V gene sequence: CDR1 SNHLY, CDR2 FYNNEI. TRB cDNA libraries were made by UMI-labeled 5' RACE. Following a re-call of the 5' RACE reads, TCRdb has one entry per CDR3 protein and lacks DNA. The repertoire table contains some 130,000 distinct CDR3 sequences. Overall study results and limits: Comparison of naive cells showed more hydrophobic TRB CDR3s in CXCR3-positive than in CXCR3-negative naive cells.

This receptor was taken from a human donor in good health. Some clones in this sample may be carry-over from other donors' samples. Sequencing was performed on naive CXCR3+ CD8+ T cells from blood. Subset meaning: CD45RO-CCR7+CD27+CD95- naive CD8+ T cells expressing CXCR3 (TNR3+). The rearrangement links TRBV2 to TRBJ2-1; lacking DNA, the TRBD2 call made by TCRdb goes unchecked. The CDR3 sequence: CASISSGGYNEQFF.